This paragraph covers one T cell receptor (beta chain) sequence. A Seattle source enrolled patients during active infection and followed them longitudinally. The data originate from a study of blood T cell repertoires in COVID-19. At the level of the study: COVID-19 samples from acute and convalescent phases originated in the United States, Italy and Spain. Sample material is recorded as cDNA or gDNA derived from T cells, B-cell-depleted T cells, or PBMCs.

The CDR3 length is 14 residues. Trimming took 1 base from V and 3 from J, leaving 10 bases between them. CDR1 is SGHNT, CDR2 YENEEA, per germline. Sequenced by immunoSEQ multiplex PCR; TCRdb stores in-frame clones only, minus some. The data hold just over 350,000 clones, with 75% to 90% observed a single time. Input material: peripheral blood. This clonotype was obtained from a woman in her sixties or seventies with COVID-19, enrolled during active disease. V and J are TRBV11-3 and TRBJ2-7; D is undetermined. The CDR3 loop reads CASSLASGGYEQYF. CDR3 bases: TGTGCCAGCAGCTTAGCGTCAGGTGGCTACGAGCAGTACTTC. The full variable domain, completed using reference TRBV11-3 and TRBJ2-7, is EAGVVQSPRYKIIEKKQPVAFWCNPISGHNTLYWYLQNLGQGPELLIRYENEEAVDDSQLPKDRFSAERLKGVDSTLKIQPAELGDSAVYLCASSLASGGYEQYFGPGTRLTVT.